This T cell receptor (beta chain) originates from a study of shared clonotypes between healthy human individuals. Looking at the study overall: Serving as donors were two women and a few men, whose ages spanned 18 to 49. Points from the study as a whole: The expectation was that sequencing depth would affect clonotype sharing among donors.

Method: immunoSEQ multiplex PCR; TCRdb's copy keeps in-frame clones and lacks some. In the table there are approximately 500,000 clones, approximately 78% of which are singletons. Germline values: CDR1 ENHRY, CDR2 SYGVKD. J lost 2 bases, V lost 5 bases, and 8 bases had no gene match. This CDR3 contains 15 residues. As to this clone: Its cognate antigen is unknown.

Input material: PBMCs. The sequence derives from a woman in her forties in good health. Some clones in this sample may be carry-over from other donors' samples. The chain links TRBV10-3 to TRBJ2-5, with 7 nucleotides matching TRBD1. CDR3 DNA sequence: TGTGCCATCAGTTCTACAGGACAGGAACAAGAGACCCAGTACTTC. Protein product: CAISSTGQEQETQYF.